The 30 T cell receptor beta chains given below trace back to one sample, sequenced in a study of T cells after yellow fever vaccination (dated by TCRdb to the late 2010s). Sample treatment or condition, as interpreted from the label and publication: live attenuated yellow fever vaccine strain. The receptor library was made with 5' RACE. The sequencer was an Illumina HiSeq 2500. TCRdb passed the public sequencing reads through fastp at Q25 and MiXCR, retaining productive beta sequences. Every CDR3 protein is listed once, alongside the most common genes and DNA of its rows. A total of more than 9,500 distinct CDR3 sequences appear in this sample, under 6% of them only once. The ten biggest clones cover about 0.92% of the sample. The specimen was PBMCs, either bulk or a sorted T-cell subset (CD4+, CD8+, memory, or dextramer-sorted; not recorded which), collected on the day of the yellow fever booster vaccination. All receptors come from a man under 40 who received the YFV17D yellow fever vaccine.

The V call is TRBV3-1, the J call TRBJ2-6; 7 bases are a match to TRBD1. The CDR3 loop spans 18 amino acids. CDR1 and CDR2 (germline): LGHDT, YNNKEL (reference sequence). Germline trimming cut 11 bases from V and 4 bases from J; bases unmatched to any gene: 20. The CDR3 loop is CACTIQGQVELGANVLTF. In nucleotides, the CDR3 is TGTGCCTGCACCATCCAAGGACAGGTAGAGCTCGGGGCCAACGTCCTGACTTTC. Filled out from reference TRBV3-1 and TRBJ2-6, the complete variable domain reads DTAVSQTPKYLVTQMGNDKSIKCEQNLGHDTMYWYKQDSKKFLKIMFSYNNKELIINETVPNRFSPKSPDKAHLNLHINSLELGDSAVYFCACTIQGQVELGANVLTFGAGSRLTVL.

This clonotype was seen repeatedly, ten times or more. The chain combines TRBV7-8 with TRBJ2-5; 8 bases match TRBD2. This CDR3 region has 15 residues. The trim removed 5 bases at V and 4 bases at J, leaving 9 bases unmatched. Per the germline V gene, CDR1 is SGHVS and CDR2 is FQNEAQ. Here the CDR3 DNA reads TGTGCCAGCAGCCCTTCGGGAGGGCCCAGAGAGACCCAGTACTTC. Translation gives CASSPSGGPRETQYF.

This clonotype was counted many times. CDR3 sequence: CASSWVRGGKNIQYF. CDR3 nucleotides: TGTGCCAGCAGTTGGGTGCGGGGGGGTAAAAACATTCAGTACTTC. The rearrangement links TRBV27 to TRBJ2-4; the match to TRBD2 covers 9 bases. Looked up from germline, CDR1 is MNHEY and CDR2 is SMNVEV (reference sequence). CDR3 length equals 15 residues. Trimming cost V 4 bases and J 4 bases; bases outside gene matches: 5.

This clonotype was detected ten times or more. This chain uses TRBV2 with TRBJ2-7, with D possibly matching TRBD1 (6 bases). The CDR3 covers 15 residues. Germline assignment: CDR1 SNHLY and CDR2 FYNNEI. Trimming removed 1 base from V and 2 bases from J, with 12 bases in between. CDR3 sequence (DNA): TGTGCCAGCAGTGAAGTCAGGGGAGAGACCTACGAGCAGTACTTC. Encoded protein: CASSEVRGETYEQYF.

At least ten counts were recorded for this clonotype. The rearrangement links TRBV2 to TRBJ2-2; a weak D match, TRBD2 (6 bases). CDR1 and CDR2 (germline): SNHLY, FYNNEI. The V end lost 4 bases, the J end lost 2 bases, and 8 bases lay between the germline ends. The CDR3 length is 14 residues. The CDR3 here is CASSGDSNTGELFF. The CDR3 DNA sequence: TGTGCCAGCAGTGGGGACTCTAACACCGGGGAGCTGTTTTTT.

In its sample, this clonotype was seen many times. This chain links TRBV11-2 with TRBJ2-3, with D possibly TRBD2 on 5 matching bases. This CDR3 contains 14 residues. Per germline, CDR1 SGHAT and CDR2 FQNNGV. V lost 3 bases, J lost 4 bases, and 11 bases lay in between. The DNA for the CDR3 is TGTGCCAGCAGCTTCGACTATGGGGCAGATACGCAGTATTTT. This codes for CASSFDYGADTQYF.

This clonotype is medium-sized in the sample. The gene calls are TRBV12-3 or TRBV12-4 and TRBJ1-1; D is possibly TRBD1 (6 bases). The CDR3 consists of 12 residues. Trimming pared 6 bases from V and 7 bases from J, leaving 12 bases between. The CDR3 DNA sequence: TGTGCCAGCAGGGGGGCAGGGAATGAAGCTTTCTTT. Protein sequence: CASRGAGNEAFF.

This clonotype was found many times. The chain uses TRBV2 and TRBJ2-5, with D unclear. The CDR3 is made up of 14 amino acids. Trimming cost V 7 bases and J 7 bases, with 19 bases left between them. Germline CDR1 and CDR2: SNHLY and FYNNEI. The CDR3: CASIGLGGAGTQYF. DNA for the CDR3: TGTGCCAGCATTGGGCTCGGCGGCGCAGGGACCCAGTACTTC.

This clonotype was seen many times. Here the CDR3 DNA reads TGCAGTGCTCCCAATTTGGGACAGGGGGGACTTCTAAACACTGAAGCTTTCTTT. Its translation: CSAPNLGQGGLLNTEAFF. The chain is built from TRBV20-1 and TRBJ1-1; 11 bases are a match to TRBD1. Per the germline V gene, CDR1 is DFQATT and CDR2 is SNEGSKA (reference sequence). Trimming at V came to 5 bases and at J to 2 bases, leaving 16 bases not matched to a gene. The CDR3 runs 18 residues.

This clonotype came up many times. CDR3 in amino acids: CAGGGETENEQYF. The CDR3 region has the DNA TGTGCCGGAGGAGGGGAGACAGAGAACGAGCAGTACTTC. The chain couples TRBV2 to TRBJ2-7; perhaps TRBD2 as D (6 bases). Per germline, CDR1 SNHLY and CDR2 FYNNEI. This CDR3 comprises 13 residues. Trimming took 11 bases from V and 5 from J, leaving 19 bases between them.

V is TRBV18 and J is TRBJ2-7; 7 bases fit TRBD2. Germline lookup yields CDR1 KGHSH and CDR2 LQKENI. The CDR3 sequence is 15 residues long. V dropped 3 bases and J dropped 0; count of bases not matched to a gene: 5. CDR3 in amino acids: CASSPPRGGSYEQYF. CDR3 bases: TGTGCCAGCTCACCTCCGCGCGGGGGCTCCTACGAGCAGTACTTC.

This clonotype was seen ten or more times. This sequence joins TRBV2 and TRBJ2-7; perhaps TRBD2 as D (6 bases). The CDR3 consists of 14 residues. CDR1 is SNHLY and CDR2 is FYNNEI in the germline V gene. V was trimmed by 7 bases and J by 5 bases, leaving 18 bases between them. The CDR3 nucleotides are TGTGCCAGCACTTCTCAGGGAGGTTGGAACGAGCAGTACTTC. It is translated as CASTSQGGWNEQYF.

This clonotype qualifies as medium-sized. The chain has TRBV29-1 and TRBJ1-6; possibly TRBD1 for D (6 bases). The V gene's germline CDR1 is SQVTM and CDR2 ANQGSEA. The CDR3 contains 12 residues. V was shortened by 4 bases and J by 7 bases, with 8 bases between the two germline ends. This chain's CDR3 is CSVGQGNSPLHF. CDR3 bases: TGCAGCGTTGGGCAGGGGAATTCACCCCTCCACTTT. Drawing the rest from reference TRBV29-1 and TRBJ1-6, the complete variable domain is SAVISQKPSRDICQRGTSLTIQCQVDSQVTMMFWYRQQPGQSLTLIATANQGSEATYESGFVIDKFPISRPNLTFSTLTVSNMSPEDSSIYLCSVGQGNSPLHFGNGTRLTVT.

Ten or more counts support this clonotype. The chain couples TRBV7-2 to TRBJ1-1; D may be TRBD1 (5 bases). This CDR3 has 14 residues. Germline lookup yields CDR1 SGHTA and CDR2 FQGNSA. Trimming took off 6 bases at V and 2 bases at J, with 13 bases between the two ends. In DNA form, the CDR3 reads TGTGCCAGCAGATCGTACGGGGGTAACACTGAAGCTTTCTTT. This translates into CASRSYGGNTEAFF.

This clonotype appeared many times. The chain uses TRBV5-1 and TRBJ2-5; 8 bases align to TRBD2. V lost 1 base to trimming and J lost 2 bases; unmatched junction nucleotides: 7. Germline CDR1 and CDR2: SGHRS and YFSETQ. The CDR3 spans 16 residues. The CDR3 DNA reads TGCGCCAGCAGCTTGAGTAGCGGGAATTGGCAAGAGACCCAGTACTTC. Its translation: CASSLSSGNWQETQYF.

This rearrangement joins TRBV18 to TRBJ2-3; D is unclear. Germline assignment: CDR1 KGHSH and CDR2 LQKENI. Trimming shortened V by 2 bases and J by 2 bases, and 5 bases separated the two germline ends. The CDR3 is made up of 13 amino acids. The CDR3 is CASSPSVTDTQYF. The CDR3 DNA reads as TGTGCCAGCTCACCAAGTGTCACAGATACGCAGTATTTT.

The rearrangement links TRBV2 to TRBJ1-2; no definite D call. There are 18 residues in the CDR3. CDR1 is SNHLY, CDR2 FYNNEI, per germline. CDR3 sequence reads: CTICFKTGTASLDYGYTF. CDR3 sequence (DNA): TGTACCATCTGTTTTAAGACGGGTACAGCGTCTTTGGATTATGGCTACACCTTC.

In its sample, this clonotype is medium-sized (0.01 to 0.1%). The chain links TRBV4-3 to TRBJ2-3; D unresolved. V was cut by 0 bases and J by 3 bases, with 7 bases left in between. The germline V gene has CDR1 LGHNA and CDR2 YSLEER. This CDR3 comprises 14 residues. This chain's CDR3 is CASSQDYATDTQYF. DNA for the CDR3: TGCGCCAGCAGCCAAGATTACGCAACAGATACGCAGTATTTT.

This clonotype was found many times. The chain employs TRBV30 and TRBJ2-2; D may be TRBD1 or TRBD2 (6 bases each). In germline, CDR1 is GTSNPN, CDR2 SVGIG (reference sequence). The germline V and J ends were trimmed by 2 bases and 5 bases, with 12 bases remaining between them. CDR3 size: 14 residues. As DNA, the CDR3 is TGTGCCTGGAGTAGGGGGGTATGGACCGGGGAGCTGTTTTTT. Translated, it gives CAWSRGVWTGELFF. Supplemented by reference TRBV30 and TRBJ2-2, the full variable domain reads SQTIHQWPATLVQPVGSPLSLECTVEGTSNPNLYWYRQAAGRGLQLLFYSVGIGQISSEVPQNLSASRPQDRQFILSSKKLLLSDSGFYLCAWSRGVWTGELFFGEGSRLTVL.

This clonotype is medium-sized (0.01 to 0.1%) within its sample. This chain links TRBV19 with TRBJ2-2; 8 bases are shared with TRBD2. Per the germline V gene, CDR1 is LNHDA and CDR2 is SQIVND (reference sequence). The CDR3 is 14 amino acids. The J segment lost 7 bases and the V segment lost 7 bases, leaving 8 bases of the junction unmatched. The CDR3 is CASKSGGVRGELFF. CDR3 coding DNA: TGTGCCAGTAAATCGGGAGGGGTGCGCGGGGAGCTGTTTTTT.

In its sample, this clonotype was seen many times. The chain is built from TRBV12-3 or TRBV12-4 and TRBJ2-1; 10 bases match TRBD1. V lost 11 bases and J lost 5; bases outside the gene matches: 9. CDR3 size: 14 residues. CDR3 nucleotide sequence: TGTGCCGGCGCTTGGACAGGGGGTAACAATGAGCAGTTCTTC. Translating gives CAGAWTGGNNEQFF.

This clonotype was detected many times. The chain has TRBV19 and TRBJ2-3; possibly TRBD1 for D (6 bases). The CDR3 runs 15 residues. V was shortened by 3 bases and J by 2 bases, with 12 bases between the two germline ends. CDR1 and CDR2 from the germline V gene are LNHDA and SQIVND (reference sequence). The CDR3 DNA reads as TGTGCCAGTAGTATGAGGGGGTCGGACACAGATACGCAGTATTTT. Translated, it gives CASSMRGSDTDTQYF.

Ten or more counts support this clonotype. The V and J genes are TRBV20-1 and TRBJ2-1; D is unresolved. CDR1 DFQATT and CDR2 SNEGSKA come from the germline V gene (reference sequence). CDR3 length: 16 residues. Trimming took 1 base from V and 2 from J, leaving 15 bases between them. CDR3 nucleotide sequence: TGCAGTGCTAGAGGACGATCTGCCGAAGCCTACAATGAGCAGTTCTTC. Its translation: CSARGRSAEAYNEQFF.

This clonotype is medium-sized within its sample. V usage is TRBV19 and J usage is TRBJ2-1, with no clear D. The CDR3 sequence is 12 residues long. CDR1 LNHDA and CDR2 SQIVND come from the germline V gene (reference sequence). The V end lost 3 bases, the J end lost 10 bases, and 10 bases lay between the germline ends. CDR3 region: CASSIVRAEQFF. The CDR3 DNA reads TGTGCCAGTAGTATTGTCCGGGCCGAGCAGTTCTTC.

This clonotype showed up many times. This sequence joins TRBV7-6 and TRBJ2-6, with 10 bases fitting TRBD1. V dropped 1 base and J dropped 3; count of bases not matched to a gene: 6. CDR1 and CDR2 from the germline V gene are SGHVS and FNYEAQ. CDR3 length equals 18 residues. The CDR3 spells CASSLVGTGVLGANVLTF. The DNA for the CDR3 is TGTGCCAGCAGCTTAGTGGGGACAGGGGTGCTTGGGGCCAACGTCCTGACTTTC.

This clonotype has at least ten counts. The chain carries TRBV4-1 and TRBJ2-7; TRBD2 matches at 7 bases. Germline V gene lookup returns CDR1 MGHRA and CDR2 YSYEKL. The junction had 13 bases not matched to a gene; V was cut back by 0 bases and J by 2 bases. The CDR3 totals 18 residues. The CDR3 loop is CASSQEGGWASGPYEQYF. DNA for the CDR3: TGCGCCAGCAGCCAAGAGGGGGGATGGGCTAGCGGCCCCTACGAGCAGTACTTC.

By proportion, this clonotype is medium-sized. The chain couples TRBV4-3 to TRBJ1-5; no definite D call. The germline V and J ends were trimmed by 0 bases and 0 bases, with 15 bases remaining between them. CDR1 LGHNA and CDR2 YSLEER come from the germline V gene. The CDR3 length is 18 residues. CDR3 DNA sequence: TGCGCCAGCAGCCAAGAAGTCTTGAGGGCTAATAGCAATCAGCCCCAGCATTTT. It codes for CASSQEVLRANSNQPQHF.

This clonotype was counted at least ten times. The chain carries TRBV3-1 and TRBJ1-1; maybe TRBD1 (6 bases). Germline CDR1 and CDR2: LGHDT and YNNKEL (reference sequence). With 4 bases removed from V and 1 base from J, the gap between germline ends came to 10 bases. The CDR3 runs to 14 residues. In nucleotides, the CDR3 is TGTGCCAGCAGCCGACCGGACAGGAACACTGAAGCTTTCTTT. It codes for CASSRPDRNTEAFF. The complete variable domain, with remaining parts taken from reference TRBV3-1 and TRBJ1-1, reads DTAVSQTPKYLVTQMGNDKSIKCEQNLGHDTMYWYKQDSKKFLKIMFSYNNKELIINETVPNRFSPKSPDKAHLNLHINSLELGDSAVYFCASSRPDRNTEAFFGQGTRLTVV.

This clonotype is judged medium-sized. The V call is TRBV4-3, the J call TRBJ2-7; 7 nucleotides align to TRBD2. V trimming: 4 bases; J trimming: 1 base; junction bases outside the gene matches: 13. The CDR3 runs 17 residues. Looked up from germline, CDR1 is LGHNA and CDR2 is YSLEER. The CDR3 region has the DNA TGCGCCAGCAGCCTCCTCCCTGGGGCGGGGGATTCCTACGAGCAGTACTTC. Protein: CASSLLPGAGDSYEQYF.

This clonotype is medium-sized. This chain joins TRBV6-4 and TRBJ2-1; possible D gene TRBD1, 6 bases. In germline, CDR1 is MRHNA, CDR2 SNTAGT. The CDR3 is 15 amino acids. V lost 0 bases and J lost 6, with 12 bases in between. CDR3 region: CASSDSGGRSNEQFF. DNA of the CDR3: TGTGCCAGCAGTGACTCTGGGGGCCGGTCCAATGAGCAGTTCTTC.